This T cell receptor beta chain was retrieved from a study of blood T cells in healthy people across ages. Study observations and caveats: Diversity was higher, and naive CD4+ cells more numerous, in long-lived donors than in aged donors.

Points on this clonotype: Its antigen is unidentified.

Germline V lookup: CDR1 SNHLY, CDR2 FYNNEI. This CDR3 is 15 amino acids long. V was pared by 6 bases and J by 2 bases, with 7 bases of the junction left unmatched. It was with a sample-barcoded 5' primer and a J-beta primer mix that a second PCR of roughly 7 to 12 cycles was run. The template-switch adaptor, which had 12 random nucleotides, put a tag on each cDNA molecule. TCRdb passed the 5' RACE reads through MiXCR, listing each CDR3 protein once. The repertoire holds some 800,000 distinct CDR3 sequences, roughly 44% seen once, with under 20% in the top ten. This chain connects TRBV2 to TRBJ2-5; 9 nucleotides match TRBD2. Sequenced material: blood. This TCR came from a man in his fifties or sixties in good health. The CDR3 reads CASRAAGGSQETQYF. The CDR3 bases are TGTGCCAGCAGGGCAGCGGGGGGCTCTCAAGAGACCCAGTACTTC.